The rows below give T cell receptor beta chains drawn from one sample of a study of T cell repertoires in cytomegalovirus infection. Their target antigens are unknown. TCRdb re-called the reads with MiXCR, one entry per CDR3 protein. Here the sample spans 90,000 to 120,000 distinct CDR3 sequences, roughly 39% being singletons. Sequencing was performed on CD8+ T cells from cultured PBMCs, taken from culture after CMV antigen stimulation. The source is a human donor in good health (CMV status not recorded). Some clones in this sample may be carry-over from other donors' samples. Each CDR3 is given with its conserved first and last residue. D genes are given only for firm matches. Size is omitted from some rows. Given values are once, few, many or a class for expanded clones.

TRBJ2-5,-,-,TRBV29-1,TGCAGCGTTGTGGGACAGCCCGGGGGTTGGGAGACCCAGTACTTC,CSVVGQPGGWETQYF
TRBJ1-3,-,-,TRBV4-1,TGCGCCAGCAGCCAAGATGCGGGGGCGCTCGGAAACACCATATATTTT,CASSQDAGALGNTIYF
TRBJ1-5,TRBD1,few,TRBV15,TGTGCCACCAGCAGAGATCCTGGGGACAGTGGCGAGCCCCAGCATTTT,CATSRDPGDSGEPQHF
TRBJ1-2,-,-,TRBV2,TGTGCCAGCAAGCAGGACCCTAACTATGGCTACACCTTC,CASKQDPNYGYTF
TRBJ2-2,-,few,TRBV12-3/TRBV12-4,TGTGCCAGCAGCCCAAGGGGGTTCACCGGGGAGCTGTTTTTT,CASSPRGFTGELFF
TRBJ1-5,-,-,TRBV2,TGTGCCAGCAGTGATCCCAGCAATAGCAATCAGCCCCAGCATTTT,CASSDPSNSNQPQHF
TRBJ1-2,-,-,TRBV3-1,TGTGCCAGCAGCCAATTGACAGCTAACTATGGCTACACCTTC,CASSQLTANYGYTF
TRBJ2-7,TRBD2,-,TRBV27,TGTGCCAGCAGTAAGACTAGCGGGGAGTACGAGCAGTACTTC,CASSKTSGEYEQYF
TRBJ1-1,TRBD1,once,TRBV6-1,TGTGCCAGCATTCAGGGGGCTAGGACTGAAGCTTTCTTT,CASIQGARTEAFF
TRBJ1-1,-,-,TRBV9,TGTGCCAGCAGCCCTCTCCGGCTTAACACTGAAGCTTTCTTT,CASSPLRLNTEAFF
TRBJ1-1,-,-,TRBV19,TGTGCCAGTGGGACGGGGGACACTGAAGCTTTCTTT,CASGTGDTEAFF
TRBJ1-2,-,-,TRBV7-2,TGTGCCAGCAGCTATCATTCGACAACAGAAGGCTACACCTTC,CASSYHSTTEGYTF
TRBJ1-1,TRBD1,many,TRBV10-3,TGTGCCATCAGTTCCTTGACAGGGAGCACTGAAGCTTTCTTT,CAISSLTGSTEAFF
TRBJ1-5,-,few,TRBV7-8,TGTGCCAGCAGCCCCCCTCCCGGACAGCAGCCCCAGCATTTT,CASSPPPGQQPQHF
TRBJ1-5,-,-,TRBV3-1,TGTGCCAGCAGCCAAGACCTGAATCAGCCCCAGCATTTT,CASSQDLNQPQHF